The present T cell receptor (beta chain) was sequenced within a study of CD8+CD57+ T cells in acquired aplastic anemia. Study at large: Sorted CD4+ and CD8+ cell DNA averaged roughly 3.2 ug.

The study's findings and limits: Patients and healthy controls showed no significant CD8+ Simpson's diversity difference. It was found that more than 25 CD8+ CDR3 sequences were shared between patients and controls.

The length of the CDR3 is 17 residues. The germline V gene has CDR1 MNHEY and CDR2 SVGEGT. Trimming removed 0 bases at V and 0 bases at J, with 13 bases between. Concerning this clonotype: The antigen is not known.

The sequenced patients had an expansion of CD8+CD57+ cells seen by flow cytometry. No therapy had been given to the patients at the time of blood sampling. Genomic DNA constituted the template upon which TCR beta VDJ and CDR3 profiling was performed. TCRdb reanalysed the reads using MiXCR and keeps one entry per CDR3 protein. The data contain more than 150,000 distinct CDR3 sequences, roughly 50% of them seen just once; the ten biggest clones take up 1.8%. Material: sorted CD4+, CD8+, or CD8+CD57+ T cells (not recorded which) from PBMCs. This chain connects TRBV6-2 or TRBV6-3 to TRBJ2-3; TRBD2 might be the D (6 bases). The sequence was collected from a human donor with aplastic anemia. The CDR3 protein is CASSYSWVSGSTDTQYF. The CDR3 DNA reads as TGTGCCAGCAGTTACTCGTGGGTTAGCGGTAGCACAGATACGCAGTATTTT.